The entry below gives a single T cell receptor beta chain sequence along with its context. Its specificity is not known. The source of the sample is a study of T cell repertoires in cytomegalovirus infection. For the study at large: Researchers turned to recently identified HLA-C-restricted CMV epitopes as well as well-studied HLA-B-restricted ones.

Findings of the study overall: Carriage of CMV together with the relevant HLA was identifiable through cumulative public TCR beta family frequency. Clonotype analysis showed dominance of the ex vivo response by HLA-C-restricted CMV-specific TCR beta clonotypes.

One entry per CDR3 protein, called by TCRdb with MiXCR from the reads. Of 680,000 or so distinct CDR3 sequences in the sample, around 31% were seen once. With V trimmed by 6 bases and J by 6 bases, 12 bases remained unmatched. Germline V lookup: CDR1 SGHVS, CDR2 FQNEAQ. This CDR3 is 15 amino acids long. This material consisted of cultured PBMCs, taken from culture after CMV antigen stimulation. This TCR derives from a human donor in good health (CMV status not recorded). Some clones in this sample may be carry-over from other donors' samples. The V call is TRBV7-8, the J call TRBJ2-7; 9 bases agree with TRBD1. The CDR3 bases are TGTGCCAGCAGTAAGAGGGGACAGGGAGGCGGCGAGCAGTACTTC. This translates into CASSKRGQGGGEQYF.